The present T cell receptor beta chain was sequenced within a study of blood T cell repertoires in COVID-19. Study-level background: Specimens from acute and convalescent COVID-19 originated in the United States, Italy and Spain. The cDNA or gDNA used as material had been derived from T cells, B-cell-depleted T cells, or PBMCs.

Germline V gene data show CDR1 as SQVTM and CDR2 as ANQGSEA. The V end was cut by 7 bases, the J end by 2 bases, with 6 bases between. The CDR3 consists of 11 residues. Authors' processing steps: How many nucleated cells were present was estimated from reference gene primer amplification. Sequencing used immunoSEQ multiplex PCR; TCRdb keeps in-frame clones, though not all of them. Clone size and the V and J calls come from that table; the DNA yielded D and trimming. The sample has 250,000 to 300,000 clones; roughly nine tenths are singletons. This TCR was recovered from a man aged 45 to 65 with acute or convalescent COVID-19. Input material: peripheral blood. The chain employs TRBV29-1 and TRBJ2-1; D remains unclear. CDR3 amino acids: CSGSAYNEQFF. CDR3 in DNA: TGCAGCGGGTCGGCCTACAATGAGCAGTTCTTC.